This T cell receptor (beta chain) was sequenced during a study of T-cell memory formation after mild COVID-19. General study findings and limits: Mostly located in CM and EM were contracting CD4+ clones, with contracting CD8+ clones located in EMRA. CD4+ bias marked clones expanding day 15 to 37, unlike balanced contracting clones.

TCR alpha and TCR beta cDNA libraries with sample barcodes and UMIs came from 5'RACE using constant-segment primers. TCRdb passed the 5' RACE reads through MiXCR, listing each CDR3 protein once. The sample lists a few hundred thousand distinct CDR3 sequences, roughly 14% occurring once. For this clonotype: Its cognate antigen is unknown.

Germline V gene data show CDR1 as LGHNA and CDR2 as YNFKEQ. The CDR3 extends over 16 amino acids. The junction had 6 bases not matched to a gene; V was cut back by 3 bases and J by 2 bases. This TCR derives from a man younger than 35 who had mild COVID-19 (a few samples of this study predate the infection). Cell type and time point are not known. V and J are TRBV4-2 and TRBJ2-2; 7 bases align to TRBD1. Sequencing was carried out using PBMCs or a T cell subset sorted from them (not recorded which). This CDR3 reads CASSHVGTANTGELFF. DNA for the CDR3: TGTGCCAGCAGCCATGTCGGGACAGCCAACACCGGGGAGCTGTTTTTT.